The clone carrying this T cell receptor (beta chain) occurred many times. What it binds is not known. The related graft donor's blood sample was taken on the day of bone marrow donation. The data were taken from a study of T cells after posttransplantation cyclophosphamide. The protocol was immunoSEQ multiplex PCR, while the TCRdb copy is restricted to in-frame clones and leaves out a portion. The repertoire consists of about 38,000 clones, none detected only once. With 3 bases removed from V and 7 bases from J, the gap between germline ends came to 15 bases. CDR1 and CDR2 from the germline V gene are LGHNA and YSLEER. CDR3 size: 14 residues. Study conclusions and caveats: Recipient CMV seropositivity and CMV reactivation strongly tracked TRB clonality. TRB overlap between skin or GI tissue T cells and blood was limited.

The source of this sequence is a man aged 50-59 years in good health, CMV-negative, and a related stem cell transplant donor. Material for sequencing was PBMCs. The V and J genes are TRBV4-3 and TRBJ1-1, with D perhaps matching TRBD1 (6 bases). The CDR3 loop reads CASSHIGQKGEAFF. CDR3 sequence (DNA): TGCGCCAGCAGCCACATTGGACAGAAAGGTGAAGCTTTCTTT.